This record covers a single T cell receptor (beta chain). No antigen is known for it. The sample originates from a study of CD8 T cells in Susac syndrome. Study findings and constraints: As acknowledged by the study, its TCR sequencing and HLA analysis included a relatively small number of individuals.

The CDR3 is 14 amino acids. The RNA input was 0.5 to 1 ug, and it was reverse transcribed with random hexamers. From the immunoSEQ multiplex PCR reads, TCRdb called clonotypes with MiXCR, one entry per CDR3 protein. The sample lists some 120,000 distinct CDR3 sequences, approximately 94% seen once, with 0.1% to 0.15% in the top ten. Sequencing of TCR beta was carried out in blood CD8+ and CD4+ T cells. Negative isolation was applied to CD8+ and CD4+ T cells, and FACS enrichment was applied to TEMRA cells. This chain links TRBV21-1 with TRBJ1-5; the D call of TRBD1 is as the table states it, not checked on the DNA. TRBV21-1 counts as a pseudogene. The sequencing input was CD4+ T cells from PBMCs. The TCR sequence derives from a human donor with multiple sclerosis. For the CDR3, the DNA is TGTGCCAGCAGCAAAGAGGGGGAGTTTCAGCCCCAGCATTTT. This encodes CASSKEGEFQPQHF.